Presented here are 22 T cell receptor beta chains from one specimen sequenced in a study of OX40 agonist ivuxolimab in advanced cancers. Profiling relied on immunoSEQ multiplex PCR, and the TCRdb table lists in-frame clones only, not all of them. Altogether 80,000 to 90,000 clones are present, 80% to 90% being singletons, with the ten largest covering approximately 2%. This specimen was CD4+ or CD8+ T cells sorted from blood, taken in a trial of the OX40 agonist ivuxolimab. All receptors come from an adult with an advanced solid tumor such as melanoma, head and neck, liver or kidney cancer.

The CDR3 here is CASSSTGGFYNEQFF. The CDR3 coding sequence is TGCGCCAGCAGCAGCACAGGGGGCTTTTACAATGAGCAGTTCTTC. This chain joins TRBV5-1 and TRBJ2-1; 9 nucleotides match TRBD1. Losses at the gene ends were 4 bases for V and 4 bases for J; bases not matched to a gene: 6. CDR1 SGHRS and CDR2 YFSETQ come from the germline V gene. The CDR3 is 15 residues long.

This rearrangement joins TRBV5-1 to TRBJ2-6; D is possibly TRBD2 (5 bases). V lost 4 bases and J 2 bases, leaving 10 bases between the germline ends. Germline loops: CDR1 SGHRS, CDR2 YFSETQ. CDR3 length equals 15 residues. CDR3 sequence (DNA): TGCGCCAGCAGCCGCGAGGGCGCTGGGGCCAACGTCCTGACTTTC. It encodes CASSREGAGANVLTF.

This clone was found a few times. CDR3 nucleotide sequence: TGTGCCAGCAGCACAAGCCTAACAGGGTACGAGCAGTACTTC. Protein: CASSTSLTGYEQYF. V is TRBV7-2 and J is TRBJ2-7, with D tentatively TRBD1 (6 bases). Trimming shortened V by 5 bases and J by 4 bases, and 15 bases separated the two germline ends. Germline V CDR1 and CDR2: SGHTA, FQGNSA. This CDR3 contains 14 residues. Full variable domain (missing parts from reference TRBV7-2 and TRBJ2-7): GAGVSQSPSNKVTEKGKDVELRCDPISGHTALYWYRQSLGQGLEFLIYFQGNSAPDKSGLPSDRFSAERTGGSVSTLTIQRTQQEDSAVYLCASSTSLTGYEQYFGPGTRLTVT.

CDR3 nucleotide sequence: TGCAGCGTTCGAAGGGGCGCTGAGTCTGGCTACACCTTC. Residues: CSVRRGAESGYTF. The chain couples TRBV29-1 to TRBJ1-2; maybe TRBD1 (5 bases). Between the trimmed V and J ends, which lost 5 bases and 7 bases, there was a span of 17 bases. This CDR3 has 13 residues. Looked up from germline, CDR1 is SQVTM and CDR2 is ANQGSEA.

V is TRBV10-3 and J is TRBJ1-6; tentative D call: TRBD1 (5 bases). Trimming took off 1 base at V and 7 bases at J, with 8 bases between the two ends. Germline V gene data show CDR1 as ENHRY and CDR2 as SYGVKD. The CDR3 has 14 residues. CDR3 bases: TGTGCCATCAGTGAGTTCCCAGGGAATTCACCCCTCCACTTT. It is translated as CAISEFPGNSPLHF.

This chain joins TRBV28 and TRBJ1-1; no definite D call. From germline, CDR1 is MDHEN and CDR2 SYDVKM. The length of the CDR3 is 14 residues. V was clipped by 2 bases and J by 5 bases, with 12 bases between them. The CDR3 sequence: CASSLVFTGTEAFF. The CDR3 bases are TGTGCCAGCAGTTTAGTGTTTACGGGAACTGAAGCTTTCTTT. The complete variable domain, with remaining parts taken from reference TRBV28 and TRBJ1-1, reads DVKVTQSSRYLVKRTGEKVFLECVQDMDHENMFWYRQDPGLGLRLIYFSYDVKMKEKGDIPEGYSVSREKKERFSLILESASTNQTSMYLCASSLVFTGTEAFFGQGTRLTVV.

This clone was found a few times. J is TRBJ2-4 and V is TRBV5-5; no reliable D call. The germline V gene has CDR1 SGHKS and CDR2 YYEKEE (reference sequence). This CDR3 has 16 residues. V lost 4 bases and J lost 1, with 15 bases in between. This CDR3 reads CASSRDFLGAKNIQYF. The CDR3 DNA sequence: TGTGCCAGCAGCCGAGACTTCCTAGGGGCCAAAAACATTCAGTACTTC.

The chain carries TRBV6-1 and TRBJ1-1; a weak D match, TRBD1 (6 bases). CDR1 is MNHNS and CDR2 is SASEGT in the germline V gene. The V end was cut by 5 bases, the J end by 0 bases, with 13 bases between. The CDR3 spans 15 residues. CDR3 loop: CASSWTAGMNTEAFF. The DNA of the CDR3 is TGTGCCAGCAGTTGGACAGCGGGCATGAACACTGAAGCTTTCTTT.

The chain carries TRBV5-6 and TRBJ2-2, with a possible D match to TRBD2 (6 bases). Germline-derived CDR1 and CDR2 are SGHDT and YYEEEE. The CDR3 covers 16 residues. Trimming pared 0 bases from V and 0 bases from J, leaving 9 bases between. For the CDR3, the DNA is TGTGCCAGCAGCTTGGATCGGGGGTCGAACACCGGGGAGCTGTTTTTT. As protein: CASSLDRGSNTGELFF.

This clone has just one count. The chain carries TRBV6-5 and TRBJ1-2; D is undetermined. V was shortened by 3 bases and J by 8 bases, with 19 bases between the two germline ends. The CDR3 consists of 15 residues. Per the germline V gene, CDR1 is MNHEY and CDR2 is SVGAGI. The CDR3 DNA sequence: TGTGCCAGCAGTTATATCCAGGACGACCCTCGGGGCTACACCTTC. Translated, it gives CASSYIQDDPRGYTF.

The rearrangement links TRBV2 to TRBJ2-5; D gene ambiguous. This CDR3 region has 10 residues. V lost 8 bases and J lost 4, with 5 bases in between. Germline V gene sequence: CDR1 SNHLY, CDR2 FYNNEI. CDR3 residues: CASGLETQYF. The CDR3 nucleotides read TGTGCCAGCGGCCTAGAGACCCAGTACTTC.

CDR3 nucleotides: TGTGCCAGCAGCCCCGGGACGCTGAACACTGAAGCTTTCTTT. It encodes CASSPGTLNTEAFF. V usage is TRBV11-3 and J usage is TRBJ1-1, with D perhaps matching TRBD1 (5 bases). There are 14 residues in the CDR3. The V end lost 5 bases, the J end lost 0 bases, and 10 bases lay between the germline ends. Germline loops: CDR1 SGHNT, CDR2 YENEEA.

This chain joins TRBV10-3 and TRBJ1-2, with TRBD1 identical over 11 bases. Germline values: CDR1 ENHRY, CDR2 SYGVKD. The CDR3 contains 15 residues. V trimming: 7 bases; J trimming: 7 bases; junction bases outside the gene matches: 11. The CDR3 nucleotides read TGTGCCATCATCGGATACGGGACAGGGGGGATTGGCTACACCTTC. Encoded protein: CAIIGYGTGGIGYTF.

This chain uses TRBV10-3 with TRBJ1-1; D uncertain. The CDR3 totals 15 residues. V lost 6 bases and J 1 base, leaving 15 bases between the germline ends. Germline V gene sequence: CDR1 ENHRY, CDR2 SYGVKD. The CDR3 is CAIRRTRTGNTEAFF. As DNA, the CDR3 is TGTGCCATCAGGAGAACCAGGACGGGGAACACTGAAGCTTTCTTT.

The chain recombines TRBV15 with TRBJ2-1, with D hard to call. The V end lost 5 bases, the J end lost 8 bases, and 16 bases lay between the germline ends. Per the germline V gene, CDR1 is LNHNV and CDR2 is YYDKDF (reference sequence). The CDR3 totals 14 residues. The CDR3 region has the DNA TGTGCCACCAGCCGCCTTCGAGGTGTTGATGAGCAGTTCTTC. Translating gives CATSRLRGVDEQFF.

The chain is built from TRBV28 and TRBJ2-7; D perhaps matches TRBD2 (5 bases). Trimming removed 3 bases at V and 4 bases at J, with 7 bases between. The CDR3 has 12 residues. CDR1 and CDR2 from the germline V gene are MDHEN and SYDVKM. The CDR3 coding sequence is TGTGCCAGCAGTTTCGAGGGTTACGAGCAGTACTTC. It encodes CASSFEGYEQYF.

This rearrangement joins TRBV11-2 to TRBJ2-7; D is unclear. Trimming removed 1 base at V and 2 bases at J, with 9 bases between. Per the germline V gene, CDR1 is SGHAT and CDR2 is FQNNGV. The length of the CDR3 is 14 residues. CDR3 residues: CASSLVAGTYEQYF. In DNA form, the CDR3 reads TGTGCCAGCAGCTTAGTCGCAGGAACCTACGAGCAGTACTTC.

V is TRBV2 and J is TRBJ1-1; tentatively, D is TRBD1 (5 bases). This CDR3 has 12 amino acids. V dropped 8 bases and J dropped 9 bases, with 16 bases sitting between them. From germline, CDR1 is SNHLY and CDR2 FYNNEI. CDR3 protein: CASRSQGPQAFF. Here the CDR3 DNA reads TGTGCCAGCCGAAGCCAGGGTCCACAAGCTTTCTTT.

V gene TRBV6-6 combines with J gene TRBJ1-6; no firm D call. CDR1 MNHNY and CDR2 SVGAGI come from the germline V gene (reference sequence). V was cut by 10 bases and J by 10 bases, with 17 bases left in between. This CDR3 has 13 amino acids. This chain's CDR3 is CATEFDSGSPLHF. CDR3 sequence (DNA): TGTGCCACCGAATTCGACTCCGGCTCACCCCTCCACTTT.

The CDR3 is CASSPGGLNYGYTF. CDR3 DNA: TGTGCCAGCAGCCCAGGGGGCCTGAACTATGGCTACACCTTC. The rearrangement joins TRBV7-9 to TRBJ1-2; 8 bases align to TRBD1. The CDR3 runs to 14 residues. J lost 2 bases, V lost 5 bases, and 4 bases had no gene match. Germline CDR1 is SEHNR and CDR2 is FQNEAQ (reference sequence). The complete variable domain, with remaining parts taken from reference TRBV7-9 and TRBJ1-2, reads DTGVSQNPRHKITKRGQNVTFRCDPISEHNRLYWYRQTLGQGPEFLTYFQNEAQLEKSRLLSDRFSAERPKGSFSTLEIQRTEQGDSAMYLCASSPGGLNYGYTFGSGTRLTVV.

The genes are TRBV2 and TRBJ2-3; the D gene could be TRBD1 or TRBD2 (6 bases each). The CDR3 has 16 residues. Between the trimmed V and J ends, which lost 0 bases and 2 bases, there was a span of 12 bases. In germline, CDR1 is SNHLY, CDR2 FYNNEI. As DNA, the CDR3 is TGTGCCAGCAGTGAAGCGCGGGGACACTTCACAGATACGCAGTATTTT. It specifies CASSEARGHFTDTQYF.

CDR3 DNA: TGTGCCAGCAGTCTGACGGGACTAGCAGACAATGAGCAGTTCTTC. It translates to CASSLTGLADNEQFF. The V gene is TRBV2, the J gene TRBJ2-1; TRBD2 aligns across 9 bases. V lost 5 bases and J lost 5; bases outside the gene matches: 7. CDR3 length equals 15 residues. Germline V gives CDR1 SNHLY, CDR2 FYNNEI.